Each of the 25 T cell receptor beta chains below was sequenced from the same sample in a study of spatial heterogeneity in lung cancer. TCRdb reprocessed the 5' RACE reads with MiXCR, giving one entry per CDR3 protein. The data hold tens of thousands of distinct CDR3 sequences, with roughly 5% observed a single time. Time point meaning: sample taken at primary tumor resection. The specimen was PBMCs, collected at surgery. These TCRs come from a male donor with early-stage non-small cell lung cancer.

This clonotype was detected many times. The V call is TRBV5-1, the J call TRBJ2-5; 7 bases agree with TRBD1. The germline V gene encodes CDR1 SGHRS and CDR2 YFSETQ. CDR3 size: 15 residues. The junction had 8 bases not matched to a gene; V was cut back by 4 bases and J by 2 bases. The chain's CDR3 is CASSRAPGQQETQYF. Here the CDR3 DNA reads TGCGCCAGCAGCCGCGCTCCGGGACAGCAAGAGACCCAGTACTTC.

This clonotype was recorded many times. The CDR3 reads CASSVAGDNSGNTIYF. The CDR3 DNA sequence: TGTGCCAGCAGCGTAGCTGGGGACAACTCTGGAAACACCATATATTTT. The rearrangement links TRBV9 to TRBJ1-3; tentative D call: TRBD1 (6 bases). CDR1 and CDR2 from the germline V gene are SGDLS and YYNGEE. Deletions cut 0 bases from V and 0 bases from J, with 10 bases between. This CDR3 spans 16 amino acids.

This clonotype was found many times. This chain joins TRBV2 and TRBJ2-3; no clear D gene. This CDR3 has 14 residues. Germline V gives CDR1 SNHLY, CDR2 FYNNEI. Trimming removed 6 bases from V and 4 bases from J, with 14 bases in between. The CDR3 bases are TGTGCCAGCAGCGCTGTTGGTGTTGCAGATACGCAGTATTTT. Protein product: CASSAVGVADTQYF.

This clonotype has a count of ten or more. The chain has TRBV7-2 and TRBJ2-7; D unclear. This CDR3 has 13 amino acids. The germline V gene has CDR1 SGHTA and CDR2 FQGNSA. V gave up 5 bases and J gave up 2 bases, with 10 bases separating them. CDR3 loop: CASSNYQAYEQYF. The CDR3 bases are TGTGCCAGCAGCAATTACCAGGCCTACGAGCAGTACTTC.

In this sample, this clonotype turned up many times. The V gene is TRBV6-1, the J gene TRBJ1-5; weak D call: TRBD1 (6 bases). The CDR3 runs 12 residues. V lost 7 bases to trimming and J lost 8 bases, with 12 bases between them. The germline V gene encodes CDR1 MNHNS and CDR2 SASEGT. CDR3 region: CASNLGDKPQHF. Here the CDR3 DNA reads TGTGCCAGCAATCTAGGGGACAAGCCCCAGCATTTT.

This clonotype has ten or more counts. The chain links TRBV25-1 to TRBJ1-2; no firm D call. The CDR3 extends over 12 amino acids. Germline V gives CDR1 MGHDK, CDR2 SYGVNS. V gave up 2 bases and J gave up 4 bases, with 5 bases separating them. CDR3 residues: CASSEGAYGYTF. In nucleotides, the CDR3 is TGTGCCAGCAGTGAAGGAGCCTATGGCTACACCTTC.

This clonotype was seen repeatedly, ten times or more. V is TRBV6-6 and J is TRBJ2-7, with TRBD1 as a possible D gene (5 bases). CDR3 length: 13 residues. Trimming pared 6 bases from V and 3 bases from J, leaving 12 bases between. Germline CDR1 reads MNHNY; CDR2 reads SVGAGI (reference sequence). The CDR3 spells CASSLTANYEQYF. The DNA for the CDR3 is TGTGCCAGCAGCCTGACAGCGAACTACGAGCAGTACTTC.

This clonotype was counted ten times or more. The chain has TRBV5-1 and TRBJ1-1; no reliable D call. Trimming stripped 2 bases from V and 4 bases from J, with 9 bases between. The CDR3 consists of 13 residues. The germline CDR1 and CDR2 sequences are SGHRS and YFSETQ. CDR3 protein: CASSLSPGTEAFF. CDR3 nucleotides: TGCGCCAGCAGCTTATCCCCGGGCACTGAAGCTTTCTTT.

There are many counts of this clonotype. V usage is TRBV24-1 and J usage is TRBJ2-1; 14 bases map to TRBD2. Losses at the gene ends were 2 bases for V and 8 bases for J; bases not matched to a gene: 4. Germline-derived CDR1 and CDR2 are KGHDR and SFDVKD. This CDR3 region has 16 residues. CDR3 DNA: TGTGCCACCAGTGATTCCAGACTAGCGGGAGGGTATGAGCAGTTCTTC. This sequence encodes CATSDSRLAGGYEQFF.

The V and J genes are TRBV5-1 and TRBJ2-7; no definite D call. V lost 4 bases to trimming and J lost 4 bases, with 12 bases between them. Looked up from germline, CDR1 is SGHRS and CDR2 is YFSETQ. CDR3 length: 13 residues. The CDR3 coding sequence is TGCGCCAGCAGCCCCGATAACAGTTACGAGCAGTACTTC. As protein: CASSPDNSYEQYF.

Ten or more counts support this clonotype. The chain combines TRBV28 with TRBJ2-7, with D perhaps TRBD2 (6 bases). The V and J ends lost 2 bases and 6 bases respectively, with 11 bases between them. Germline CDR1 reads MDHEN; CDR2 reads SYDVKM. This CDR3 spans 13 amino acids. The CDR3 DNA reads as TGTGCCAGCAGTTTAACTAGCATCCCCGAGCAGTACTTC. Its protein is CASSLTSIPEQYF.

There are many counts of this clonotype. This CDR3 is CASSTRTNEKLFF. CDR3 bases: TGTGCCAGCAGCACACGGACGAATGAAAAACTGTTTTTT. The chain is built from TRBV7-7 and TRBJ1-4; D is undetermined. The length of the CDR3 is 13 residues. V was clipped by 5 bases and J by 5 bases, with 9 bases between them. Looked up from germline, CDR1 is SSHAT and CDR2 is FNYEAQ (reference sequence).

This clonotype was recorded at least ten times. This chain connects TRBV30 to TRBJ1-1; D perhaps matches TRBD1 (6 bases). The CDR3 consists of 12 residues. V lost 1 base and J lost 11, with 14 bases in between. Germline CDR1 is GTSNPN and CDR2 is SVGIG (reference sequence). The CDR3 DNA sequence: TGTGCCTGGAGTGGGGGGCGGAGGATGGCTTTCTTT. This translates into CAWSGGRRMAFF.

This clonotype was observed at least ten times. The rearrangement links TRBV6-6 to TRBJ1-1, with D possibly being TRBD1 (5 bases). Germline CDR1 MNHNY, CDR2 SVGAGI (reference sequence). Trimming shortened V by 11 bases and J by 6 bases, and 16 bases separated the two germline ends. The CDR3 is made up of 12 amino acids. The CDR3 sequence is CASSRGDAEAFF. The DNA for the CDR3 is TGTGCCTCAAGCCGGGGGGACGCTGAAGCTTTCTTT.

This sequence joins TRBV5-1 and TRBJ2-3, with D tentatively TRBD2 (6 bases). The CDR3 consists of 14 residues. V lost 3 bases and J lost 2, with 10 bases in between. Germline V lookup: CDR1 SGHRS, CDR2 YFSETQ. The DNA of the CDR3 is TGCGCCAGCAGCTCCGGGAGTATCACAGATACGCAGTATTTT. This gives the protein CASSSGSITDTQYF.

By share, this clonotype ranks as medium-sized (0.01 to 0.1%). This chain uses TRBV11-1 with TRBJ2-7, with 14 bases that match TRBD2. CDR1 and CDR2 (germline): SGHAT, FQDESV (reference sequence). V gave up 4 bases and J gave up 4 bases; unmatched junction bases: 0. The CDR3 consists of 14 residues. CDR3 sequence (DNA): TGTGCCAGCAGCTGGACTAGCGGGAGGTACGAGCAGTACTTC. Protein: CASSWTSGRYEQYF.

This clonotype was recorded many times. The J gene is TRBJ2-2, the V gene TRBV19; 7 positions match TRBD1. The CDR3 loop spans 14 amino acids. The V gene's germline CDR1 is LNHDA and CDR2 SQIVND (reference sequence). V shed 4 bases and J 3 bases; nucleotides not matched to a gene: 2. Written as DNA, the CDR3 is TGTGCCAGTAGTAGGGACAGTTACACCGGGGAGCTGTTTTTT. The encoded protein is CASSRDSYTGELFF. Filled out from reference TRBV19 and TRBJ2-2, the complete variable domain reads DGGITQSPKYLFRKEGQNVTLSCEQNLNHDAMYWYRQDPGQGLRLIYYSQIVNDFQKGDIAEGYSVSREKKESFPLTVTSAQKNPTAFYLCASSRDSYTGELFFGEGSRLTVL.

This clonotype was detected many times. The chain couples TRBV4-1 to TRBJ2-1; 13 bases map to TRBD2. Trimming removed 4 bases from V and 5 bases from J; junction bases left unmatched: 5. The CDR3 sequence is 16 residues long. Germline V gives CDR1 MGHRA, CDR2 YSYEKL. CDR3 in DNA: TGCGCCAGCAGCCCGACTAGCGGGAGGTCAAACAATGAGCAGTTCTTC. Residues: CASSPTSGRSNNEQFF.

This clonotype showed up just a few times. The chain couples TRBV6-5 to TRBJ2-7; a weak D match, TRBD1 (6 bases). V was cut by 6 bases and J by 6 bases, with 24 bases left in between. CDR3 length: 16 amino acids. In germline, CDR1 is MNHEY, CDR2 SVGAGI. The CDR3 region has the DNA TGTGCCAGCAGCCTAGTCAGAGGAGCAGGGGCCATCGAGCAGTACTTC. It yields the protein CASSLVRGAGAIEQYF.

This clonotype was found many times. The chain links TRBV27 to TRBJ1-6; D is ambiguous. The CDR3 has 13 amino acids. CDR1 is MNHEY, CDR2 SMNVEV, per germline (reference sequence). V shed 4 bases and J shed 7 bases, with 8 bases lying between them. This chain's CDR3 is CASSSSSNSPLHF. CDR3 in DNA: TGTGCCAGCAGTTCCTCGTCGAATTCACCCCTCCACTTT.

This clonotype was picked up many times. The rearrangement uses TRBV5-6 and TRBJ2-5, with D maybe TRBD2 (6 bases). CDR1 and CDR2 (germline): SGHDT, YYEEEE. This CDR3 comprises 14 residues. V lost 4 bases and J 4 bases, leaving 14 bases between the germline ends. CDR3 coding DNA: TGTGCCAGCAGCCCCGACCAGGGAGGAGAGACCCAGTACTTC. Its protein is CASSPDQGGETQYF.

This clonotype showed up many times. The gene calls are TRBV20-1 and TRBJ1-2, with 12 bases aligning to TRBD1. Germline CDR1 reads DFQATT; CDR2 reads SNEGSKA (reference sequence). The junction had 8 bases not matched to a gene; V was cut back by 6 bases and J by 3 bases. CDR3 length equals 15 residues. CDR3 sequence (DNA): TGCAGTGCCCCAGAGGGGACAGGGGGCTACTATGGCTACACCTTC. The encoded protein is CSAPEGTGGYYGYTF.

By share, this clonotype counts as medium-sized. The rearrangement links TRBV29-1 to TRBJ2-1; the D gene is possibly TRBD2 (6 bases). The CDR3 loop spans 14 amino acids. CDR1 is SQVTM, CDR2 ANQGSEA, per germline. Trimming shortened V by 4 bases and J by 3 bases, and 13 bases separated the two germline ends. The CDR3 sequence is CSVGELANYNEQFF. CDR3 nucleotides: TGCAGCGTTGGGGAACTAGCCAACTACAATGAGCAGTTCTTC.

This clonotype was detected many times. The rearrangement joins TRBV20-1 to TRBJ2-3, with 9 bases lining up with TRBD2. J was trimmed by 6 bases and V by 5 bases; bases with no gene match: 12. CDR1 and CDR2 (germline): DFQATT, SNEGSKA (reference sequence). The CDR3 is made up of 15 amino acids. CDR3 in DNA: TGCAGTGCTCCCCGCGCTAGCGGGATGGGCGATACGCAGTATTTT. It encodes CSAPRASGMGDTQYF.

This clonotype was seen many times. This chain uses TRBV6-5 with TRBJ1-5, with 8 nucleotides matching TRBD1. The trim removed 5 bases at V and 7 bases at J, leaving 22 bases unmatched. The CDR3 runs 19 residues. Germline CDR1 reads MNHEY; CDR2 reads SVGAGI. Here the CDR3 reads CASSPRFGTGSSRGQPQHF. The CDR3 nucleotides read TGTGCCAGCAGTCCAAGGTTCGGGACAGGTAGTAGTAGGGGCCAGCCCCAGCATTTT.